Shown below are 21 T cell receptor beta chains from a single sample sequenced in a study of CD8 T cell repertoires and HIV-1 epitope variants. Clones were read by immunoSEQ multiplex PCR, and TCRdb kept only the in-frame ones, dropping some. The sample has under 100,000 clones, more than 65% seen once. The sequenced sample was uncultured baseline CD8+ T cells from peripheral blood mononuclear cells (PBMCs). The receptors originated from a male donor with HIV.

This clone was observed a single time. The chain employs TRBV29-1 and TRBJ2-7; 14 nucleotides agree with TRBD2. The germline CDR1 and CDR2 sequences are SQVTM and ANQGSEA. The CDR3 is 16 amino acids. V was clipped by 3 bases and J by 1 base; unmatched bases: 5. The CDR3, as DNA: TGCAGCGTTGAGGGACTAGCGGGAGAGGGTTCCTACGAGCAGTACTTC. Protein: CSVEGLAGEGSYEQYF.

For the CDR3, the DNA is TGTGCCAGCAGCGTAGAACAGGGTACCGTCTCCTACGAGCAGTACTTC. It encodes CASSVEQGTVSYEQYF. This rearrangement joins TRBV9 to TRBJ2-7; TRBD1 might be the D (6 bases). Trimming left V 0 bases short and J 0 bases short, with 13 bases between. The CDR3 is 16 amino acids. Germline V gene data show CDR1 as SGDLS and CDR2 as YYNGEE.

This clone has more than one count but fewer than ten. The chain has TRBV7-8 and TRBJ2-3; D ambiguous. CDR3 length: 13 amino acids. Trimming took off 5 bases at V and 0 bases at J, with 6 bases between the two ends. Germline assignment: CDR1 SGHVS and CDR2 FQNEAQ. Here the CDR3 DNA reads TGTGCCAGCAGCGGCGCTAGCACAGATACGCAGTATTTT. Residues: CASSGASTDTQYF.

In its sample, this clone was seen a few times. The chain combines TRBV5-6 with TRBJ1-1, with unresolved D. The CDR3 sequence is 11 residues long. The germline CDR1 and CDR2 sequences are SGHDT and YYEEEE. Between the trimmed V and J ends, which lost 2 bases and 2 bases, there was a span of 1 base. CDR3 residues: CASSFNTEAFF. DNA for the CDR3: TGTGCCAGCAGCTTTAACACTGAAGCTTTCTTT.

The rearrangement uses TRBV27 and TRBJ2-7, with 8 bases lining up with TRBD2. CDR1 MNHEY and CDR2 SMNVEV come from the germline V gene (reference sequence). The CDR3 extends over 14 amino acids. Trimming took 8 bases from V and 3 from J; bases not matched to a gene: 9. CDR3 residues: CASASGGTYYEQYF. CDR3 DNA sequence: TGTGCCAGCGCGTCGGGGGGGACCTACTACGAGCAGTACTTC.

This clone appeared a few times. This sequence joins TRBV5-6 and TRBJ2-3; D tentatively fits TRBD1 or TRBD2 (6 bases each). Trimming removed 2 bases from V and 3 bases from J, with 16 bases in between. The CDR3 totals 16 residues. Germline CDR1 and CDR2: SGHDT and YYEEEE. This CDR3 reads CASSFPRRGGTDTQYF. Written as DNA, the CDR3 is TGTGCCAGCAGCTTTCCCAGGCGAGGGGGGACAGATACGCAGTATTTT. Full variable domain (outside the CDR3, taken from reference TRBV5-6 and TRBJ2-3): DAGVTQSPTHLIKTRGQQVTLRCSPKSGHDTVSWYQQALGQGPQFIFQYYEEEERQRGNFPDRFSGHQFPNYSSELNVNALLLGDSALYLCASSFPRRGGTDTQYFGPGTRLTVL.

This chain connects TRBV18 to TRBJ1-1; perhaps TRBD1 as D (6 bases). Germline loops: CDR1 KGHSH, CDR2 LQKENI. This CDR3 region has 14 residues. V was cut by 0 bases and J by 8 bases, with 13 bases left in between. In nucleotides, the CDR3 is TGTGCCAGCTCACCACCGGGACGACAGGCCGAAGCTTTCTTT. Its translation is CASSPPGRQAEAFF.

Notes on this clone: At the DNA level, this CDR3 is encoded by other sequences in the same sample as well. The rearrangement joins TRBV11-2 to TRBJ2-5, with D tentatively TRBD1 (5 bases). This CDR3 region has 13 residues. V lost 1 base and J lost 5, with 8 bases in between. Germline CDR1 reads SGHAT; CDR2 reads FQNNGV. CDR3 sequence (DNA): TGTGCCAGCAGCTTAGTCCGACAGGAGACCCAGTACTTC. Its translation is CASSLVRQETQYF.

J is TRBJ2-5 and V is TRBV5-6; 12 bases are shared with TRBD2. Germline-derived CDR1 and CDR2 are SGHDT and YYEEEE. The CDR3 is 16 residues long. V shed 6 bases, J shed 4 bases, and the junction held 10 bases outside the gene matches. CDR3 amino acids: CASMLLAGGWRETQYF. The DNA of the CDR3 is TGTGCCAGCATGCTACTAGCGGGAGGTTGGCGAGAGACCCAGTACTTC. The full variable domain, in which reference TRBV5-6 and TRBJ2-5 provide the parts outside the CDR3, is DAGVTQSPTHLIKTRGQQVTLRCSPKSGHDTVSWYQQALGQGPQFIFQYYEEEERQRGNFPDRFSGHQFPNYSSELNVNALLLGDSALYLCASMLLAGGWRETQYFGPGTRLLVL.

The V call is TRBV25-1, the J call TRBJ1-1, with TRBD1 matching over 10 bases. Unmatched junction bases numbered 9, after V lost 7 bases and J lost 4 bases. Germline V CDR1 and CDR2: MGHDK, SYGVNS. The CDR3 sequence is 15 residues long. The CDR3 here is CASKQTGGMGTEAFF. The CDR3 DNA sequence: TGTGCCAGCAAACAGACAGGGGGCATGGGCACTGAAGCTTTCTTT.

This sequence joins TRBV7-8 and TRBJ2-5; 7 bases fit TRBD1. The end of the DNA fits TRBJ2-7 better, so the J call may be wrong. The germline V gene encodes CDR1 SGHVS and CDR2 FQNEAQ. CDR3 size: 15 residues. The DNA for the CDR3 is TGTGCCAGCAGCTCGTTAACAGGGGAGATTGGCGAGCAGTACTTC. It is translated as CASSSLTGEIGEQYF.

The rearrangement links TRBV27 to TRBJ1-5; D gene ambiguous. The CDR3 consists of 15 residues. Germline CDR1 reads MNHEY; CDR2 reads SMNVEV (reference sequence). Trimming shortened V by 5 bases and J by 1 base, and 12 bases separated the two germline ends. The CDR3 region has the DNA TGTGCCAGCAGTCCGGGCCTAGGAAGCAATCAGCCCCAGCATTTT. It translates to CASSPGLGSNQPQHF.

This rearrangement joins TRBV6-1 to TRBJ2-6; D gene ambiguous. Germline loops: CDR1 MNHNS, CDR2 SASEGT. V shed 7 bases and J shed 0 bases, with 7 bases lying between them. This CDR3 is built from 14 residues. This CDR3 reads CASTPVSGANVLTF. The CDR3 region has the DNA TGTGCCAGCACTCCCGTCTCTGGGGCCAACGTCCTGACTTTC.

The chain is built from TRBV7-9 and TRBJ1-1, with 7 bases identical to TRBD1. V lost 5 bases, J lost 0 bases, and 3 bases stayed unmatched. The germline CDR1 and CDR2 sequences are SEHNR and FQNEAQ (reference sequence). This CDR3 contains 14 residues. CDR3 residues: CASSPQGVNTEAFF. The CDR3 DNA sequence: TGTGCCAGCAGCCCCCAGGGGGTGAACACTGAAGCTTTCTTT.

The sample holds a few counts of this clone. The CDR3 bases are TGTGCCAGCAGCTTAGGCGTACCCCCGGTCCTTCAAGAGACCCAGTACTTC. Protein: CASSLGVPPVLQETQYF. The V call is TRBV13, the J call TRBJ2-5; no reliable D call. There are 17 residues in the CDR3. V dropped 0 bases and J dropped 2 bases, with 16 bases sitting between them. Looked up from germline, CDR1 is PRHDT and CDR2 is FYEKMQ (reference sequence).

This clone was counted a few times. This chain links TRBV6-1 with TRBJ2-7; D unresolved. V dropped 7 bases and J dropped 6 bases, with 16 bases sitting between them. CDR1 and CDR2 (germline): MNHNS, SASEGT. This CDR3 is built from 13 residues. The CDR3 loop reads CASNIERTGEQYF. The CDR3 region has the DNA TGTGCCAGCAATATAGAGAGGACGGGCGAGCAGTACTTC.

This sequence joins TRBV18 and TRBJ2-3; 9 bases are shared with TRBD1. Unmatched junction bases numbered 1, after V lost 3 bases and J lost 3 bases. The CDR3 is 14 residues long. Germline V gene data show CDR1 as KGHSH and CDR2 as LQKENI. The CDR3 DNA sequence: TGTGCCAGCTCACCGGGACAGGGTACAGATACGCAGTATTTT. This translates into CASSPGQGTDTQYF.

This clone came up a few times. The same CDR3 is also encoded by other DNA sequences in this sample. This chain connects TRBV28 to TRBJ2-7; D is unresolved. Trimming removed 3 bases from V and 7 bases from J, with 10 bases in between. The CDR3 covers 12 residues. CDR1 and CDR2 (germline): MDHEN, SYDVKM. CDR3 nucleotides: TGTGCCAGCAGTTTTGGAAGGAGAGAGCAGTACTTC. As protein: CASSFGRREQYF.

The sample holds a few counts of this clone. The chain recombines TRBV19 with TRBJ1-5; D possibly corresponds to TRBD1 (5 bases). The CDR3 loop spans 16 amino acids. V lost 3 bases to trimming and J lost 3 bases, with 15 bases between them. CDR1 LNHDA and CDR2 SQIVND come from the germline V gene (reference sequence). This CDR3 reads CASSIEGRASNQPQHF. The CDR3 bases are TGTGCCAGTAGTATTGAGGGCAGGGCTTCCAATCAGCCCCAGCATTTT.

A few counts support this clone. This chain's CDR3 is CASSPPGQASVVTF. Written as DNA, the CDR3 is TGTGCCAGCAGTCCTCCGGGACAGGCGTCGGTTGTGACTTTC. V and J are TRBV2 and TRBJ2-6; 8 bases line up with TRBD1. Germline CDR1 SNHLY, CDR2 FYNNEI. This CDR3 spans 14 amino acids. V dropped 5 bases and J dropped 17; count of bases not matched to a gene: 14. Full variable domain (remainder filled in from reference TRBV2 and TRBJ2-6): EPEVTQTPSHQVTQMGQEVILRCVPISNHLYFYWYRQILGQKVEFLVSFYNNEISEKSEIFDDQFSVERPDGSNFTLKIRSTKLEDSAMYFCASSPPGQASVVTFGAGSRLTVL.

The chain has TRBV13 and TRBJ2-3, with a possible D match to TRBD2 (7 bases). Trimming took 5 bases from V and 4 from J, leaving 19 bases between them. This CDR3 is built from 16 residues. CDR1 and CDR2 (germline): PRHDT, FYEKMQ (reference sequence). Here the CDR3 DNA reads TGTGCCAGCAGCCCAGGGGTGGCGGGAGTAGCAGATACGCAGTATTTT. Residues: CASSPGVAGVADTQYF. Supplemented by reference TRBV13 and TRBJ2-3, the full variable domain reads AAGVIQSPRHLIKEKRETATLKCYPIPRHDTVYWYQQGPGQDPQFLISFYEKMQSDKGSIPDRFSAQQFSDYHSELNMSSLELGDSALYFCASSPGVAGVADTQYFGPGTRLTVL.